These 21 T cell receptor beta chains originate from one sample sequenced in a study of metastatic and nonmetastatic thyroid tumors (dated by TCRdb to between 2020 and 2021). Libraries were prepared through PCR. Instrument used: Illumina HiSeq 4000. Through fastp at Q25 and MiXCR, TCRdb rebuilt clones from the public reads, retaining in-frame beta chains. The sample table holds roughly 35,000 clones, of which 35% were seen once. Jointly, the top ten make up approximately 22% of the sample. No patient had received any treatment before thyroid surgery. The specimen was tumor tissue. The receptors here all came from a female donor with papillary thyroid cancer or a benign thyroid nodule (not recorded which). Some clones in this sample may be carry-over from other donors' samples.

The genes are TRBV29-1 and TRBJ2-7; possibly TRBD1 or TRBD2 for D (5 bases each). V shed 6 bases and J shed 10 bases, with 16 bases lying between them. Germline V lookup: CDR1 SQVTM, CDR2 ANQGSEA. This CDR3 has 11 residues. The chain's CDR3 is CSVDLGTSQYF. CDR3 in DNA: TGCAGCGTAGACCTAGGGACCTCACAGTACTTC.

V is TRBV30 and J is TRBJ2-7; a possible D gene is TRBD2 (6 bases). The germline V and J ends were trimmed by 2 bases and 2 bases, with 10 bases remaining between them. Germline-derived CDR1 and CDR2 are GTSNPN and SVGIG (reference sequence). The CDR3 is 13 amino acids. CDR3 in DNA: TGTGCCTGGAGTAGAGAGCGGGCCTACGAGCAGTACTTC. Translation gives CAWSRERAYEQYF.

This clone has more than one count but fewer than ten. The gene calls are TRBV2 and TRBJ1-2; perhaps TRBD1 as D (5 bases). Germline CDR1 reads SNHLY; CDR2 reads FYNNEI. V lost 6 bases and J lost 2, with 10 bases in between. This CDR3 is 13 amino acids long. The CDR3 coding sequence is TGTGCCAGCAGCCCGACAGAGAACTATGGCTACACCTTC. It translates to CASSPTENYGYTF.

This clone was counted between two and nine times. The rearrangement joins TRBV10-3 to TRBJ2-3, with 11 nucleotides matching TRBD1. There are 14 residues in the CDR3. The trim removed 11 bases at V and 3 bases at J, leaving 7 bases unmatched. In germline, CDR1 is ENHRY, CDR2 SYGVKD. This CDR3 is CAVTGTGGTDTQYF. DNA of the CDR3: TGTGCCGTCACCGGGACAGGGGGTACAGATACGCAGTATTTT.

The rearrangement uses TRBV5-8 and TRBJ1-6, with D unclear. Looked up from germline, CDR1 is SGHTS and CDR2 is YDEGEE. V lost 1 base, J lost 10 bases, and 6 bases lay in between. This CDR3 spans 12 amino acids. CDR3 region: CASSLTYSPLHF. CDR3 DNA sequence: TGTGCCAGCAGCTTGACCTACTCACCCCTCCACTTT.

This clone turned up a few times. The chain recombines TRBV6-1 with TRBJ1-5, with 7 bases fitting TRBD1. V trimming: 7 bases; J trimming: 5 bases; junction bases outside the gene matches: 17. CDR3 length: 17 amino acids. The germline gives CDR1 MNHNS, CDR2 SASEGT. The CDR3 nucleotides are TGTGCCAGCAACTCCTCTGGGACAGAGAATTACGATCAGCCCCAGCATTTT. This sequence encodes CASNSSGTENYDQPQHF.

This chain links TRBV7-3 with TRBJ1-1; D is uncertain. The CDR3 spans 14 residues. CDR1 is SGHTA and CDR2 is FQGTGA in the germline V gene. Trimming cost V 3 bases and J 1 base, with 9 bases left between them. The CDR3 sequence: CASSFGQANTEAFF. DNA for the CDR3: TGTGCCAGCAGCTTTGGGCAGGCGAACACTGAAGCTTTCTTT.

The chain uses TRBV7-3 and TRBJ2-1; no reliable D call. Germline CDR1 reads SGHTA; CDR2 reads FQGTGA. V dropped 3 bases and J dropped 2 bases, with 14 bases sitting between them. CDR3 length: 16 residues. The CDR3 sequence: CASSFTGRSPYNEQFF. As DNA, the CDR3 is TGTGCCAGCAGCTTTACGGGTCGCTCCCCCTACAATGAGCAGTTCTTC.

The rearrangement joins TRBV5-1 to TRBJ2-1; possible D gene TRBD2, 5 bases. V dropped 0 bases and J dropped 9 bases, with 10 bases sitting between them. CDR3 length: 13 amino acids. The germline V gene encodes CDR1 SGHRS and CDR2 YFSETQ. CDR3 sequence (DNA): TGCGCCAGCAGCTTGGATACGGGGAGTGAGCAGTTCTTC. It yields the protein CASSLDTGSEQFF.

This chain uses TRBV7-2 with TRBJ1-1, with TRBD1 matching 10 bases. Germline V gene lookup returns CDR1 SGHTA and CDR2 FQGNSA. Losses at the gene ends were 5 bases for V and 3 bases for J; bases not matched to a gene: 3. The CDR3 has 14 residues. The DNA for the CDR3 is TGTGCCAGCAGCCGGGACAGGGGAGACACTGAAGCTTTCTTT. It codes for CASSRDRGDTEAFF.

This sequence joins TRBV5-1 and TRBJ2-7; D gene unclear. Germline values: CDR1 SGHRS, CDR2 YFSETQ. The CDR3 spans 16 residues. Trimming stripped 0 bases from V and 0 bases from J, with 13 bases between. The CDR3 region has the DNA TGCGCCAGCAGCTTGGCCCCCGACTTAAGCTCCTACGAGCAGTACTTC. It translates to CASSLAPDLSSYEQYF.

The chain couples TRBV6-1 to TRBJ2-3; TRBD2 agrees at 8 bases. Germline CDR1 reads MNHNS; CDR2 reads SASEGT. The V and J ends lost 8 bases and 1 base, in that order; junction bases with no gene match: 2. The length of the CDR3 is 13 residues. For the CDR3, the DNA is TGTGCCAGCGGGCGGGAGGGCACAGATACGCAGTATTTT. This sequence encodes CASGREGTDTQYF.

The rearrangement links TRBV28 to TRBJ2-3, with no clear D. V gave up 5 bases and J gave up 5 bases, with 11 bases separating them. CDR3 length: 13 amino acids. Germline V gene sequence: CDR1 MDHEN, CDR2 SYDVKM. For the CDR3, the DNA is TGTGCCAGCAGTACTCGACTCCAAGATACGCAGTATTTT. This gives the protein CASSTRLQDTQYF.

This clone has a count of ten or more. The chain recombines TRBV3-1 with TRBJ2-3; D is unclear. Germline lookup yields CDR1 LGHDT and CDR2 YNNKEL (reference sequence). Trimming shortened V by 3 bases and J by 6 bases, and 4 bases separated the two germline ends. This CDR3 has 11 residues. DNA of the CDR3: TGTGCCAGCAGCCAGGGGGATACGCAGTATTTT. It translates to CASSQGDTQYF.

The V gene is TRBV30, the J gene TRBJ2-3; a weak D match, TRBD2 (5 bases). CDR1 is GTSNPN, CDR2 SVGIG, per germline (reference sequence). The CDR3 contains 12 residues. V was trimmed by 0 bases and J by 5 bases, leaving 6 bases between them. CDR3 sequence: CAWSVGRDTQYF. The CDR3 bases are TGTGCCTGGAGTGTAGGGAGAGATACGCAGTATTTT.

V gene TRBV20-1 combines with J gene TRBJ2-1; 7 nucleotides line up with TRBD1. V trimming: 3 bases; J trimming: 4 bases; junction bases outside the gene matches: 9. This CDR3 region has 15 residues. The V gene's germline CDR1 is DFQATT and CDR2 SNEGSKA (reference sequence). The DNA for the CDR3 is TGCAGTGCTAGCAGTCCCCAGGGGGTTTACAATGAGCAGTTCTTC. It is translated as CSASSPQGVYNEQFF.

The genes are TRBV6-4 and TRBJ2-2, with 7 bases fitting TRBD2. V was clipped by 3 bases and J by 5 bases; unmatched bases: 3. Germline V gene lookup returns CDR1 MRHNA and CDR2 SNTAGT. This CDR3 has 14 amino acids. The CDR3 sequence: CASSENGGTGELFF. The CDR3 DNA follows: TGTGCCAGCAGTGAGAACGGGGGGACCGGGGAGCTGTTTTTT.

This clone qualifies as medium-sized (0.01 to 0.1%). The chain couples TRBV7-9 to TRBJ2-7; TRBD2 matches 10 bases. Germline CDR1 reads SEHNR; CDR2 reads FQNEAQ (reference sequence). With 5 bases clipped from V and 4 bases from J, the junction kept 5 bases outside the gene matches. CDR3 length: 14 residues. The CDR3 DNA reads TGTGCCAGCAGCACGGGACTAGCGTCGTACGAGCAGTACTTC. Translated, it gives CASSTGLASYEQYF.

V and J are TRBV6-4 and TRBJ2-2, with TRBD1 matching over 8 bases. CDR3 length: 15 residues. V was pared by 7 bases and J by 3 bases, with 7 bases of the junction left unmatched. Per germline, CDR1 MRHNA and CDR2 SNTAGT. As DNA, the CDR3 is TGTGCCAGCAAATCGAACAGGGGGGACACCGGGGAGCTGTTTTTT. It specifies CASKSNRGDTGELFF.

The chain has TRBV2 and TRBJ1-1, with 7 bases identical to TRBD1. V lost 10 bases to trimming and J lost 1 base; unmatched junction nucleotides: 6. Germline V gives CDR1 SNHLY, CDR2 FYNNEI. This CDR3 contains 13 residues. As DNA, the CDR3 is TGTGCCACCTCGGGACAGAGGAACACTGAAGCTTTCTTT. This translates into CATSGQRNTEAFF.

The V and J genes are TRBV30 and TRBJ1-4, with 8 bases fitting TRBD1. The ends lost 1 base at V and 13 bases at J; junction bases unmatched: 5. Germline V gene sequence: CDR1 GTSNPN, CDR2 SVGIG (reference sequence). This CDR3 has 12 amino acids. CDR3 DNA: TGTGCCTGGAGTGGACAGGGGAATAGACTGTTTTTT. Protein sequence: CAWSGQGNRLFF.